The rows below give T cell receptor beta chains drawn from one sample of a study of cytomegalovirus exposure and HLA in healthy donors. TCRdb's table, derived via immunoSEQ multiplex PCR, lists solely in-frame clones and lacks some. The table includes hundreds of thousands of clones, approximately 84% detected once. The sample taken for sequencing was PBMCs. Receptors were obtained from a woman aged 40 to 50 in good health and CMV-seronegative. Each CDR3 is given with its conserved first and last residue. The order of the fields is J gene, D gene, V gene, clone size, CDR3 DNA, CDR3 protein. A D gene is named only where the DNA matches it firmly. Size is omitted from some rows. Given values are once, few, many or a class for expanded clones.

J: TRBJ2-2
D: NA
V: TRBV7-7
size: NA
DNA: TGTGCTAGCAGCTTAGCTGGGGGCAAATGGAACACCGGGGAGCTGTTTTTT
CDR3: CASSLAGGKWNTGELFF

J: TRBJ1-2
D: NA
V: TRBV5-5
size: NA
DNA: TGTGCCAGCAGCTTAAGAGTCGGGGAAGCTAACTATGGCTACACCTTC
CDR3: CASSLRVGEANYGYTF

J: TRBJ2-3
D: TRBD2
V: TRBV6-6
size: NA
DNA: TGTGCCAGCAGTTACCTGCTAGCGGGGGGGCCAGATACGCAGTATTTT
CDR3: CASSYLLAGGPDTQYF

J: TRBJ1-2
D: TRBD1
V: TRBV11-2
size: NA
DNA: TGTGCCAGCAGCCCAGGGGGACAGTATGGCTACACCTTC
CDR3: CASSPGGQYGYTF

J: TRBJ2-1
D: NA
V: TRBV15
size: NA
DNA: TGTGCCACCAGCAGAGATGGCGGGGGCGATGAGCAGTTCTTC
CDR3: CATSRDGGGDEQFF

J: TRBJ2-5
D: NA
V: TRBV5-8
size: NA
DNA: TGTGCCAGCAGCTTGAGGGTTCCCGGGGGAGAGACCCAGTACTTC
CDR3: CASSLRVPGGETQYF

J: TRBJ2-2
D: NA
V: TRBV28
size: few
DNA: TGTGCCAGCAGTTTTGGGGGGAGGATCGCCGGGGAGCTGTTTTTT
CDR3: CASSFGGRIAGELFF

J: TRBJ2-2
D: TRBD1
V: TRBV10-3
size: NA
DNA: TGTGCCATCAGGCAGGGGGCGCAAAACACCGGGGAGCTGTTTTTT
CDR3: CAIRQGAQNTGELFF

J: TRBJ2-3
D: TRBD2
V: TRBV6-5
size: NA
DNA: TGTGCCAGCGGGCGGGGGGACACAGATACGCAGTATTTT
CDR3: CASGRGDTDTQYF

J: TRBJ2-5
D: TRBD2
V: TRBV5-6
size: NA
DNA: TGTGCCAGCAGCTTGGGACTAGCGGGGGGGGGAGAGACCCAGTACTTC
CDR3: CASSLGLAGGGETQYF

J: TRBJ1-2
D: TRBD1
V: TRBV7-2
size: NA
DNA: TGTGCCAGCAGCTTAGCGGGACAGGGAATTGGCTACACCTTC
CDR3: CASSLAGQGIGYTF

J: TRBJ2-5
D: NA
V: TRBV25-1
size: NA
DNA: TGTGCCAGCAGTGAGGGAGTAGGGGGAGAGACCCAGTACTTC
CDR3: CASSEGVGGETQYF

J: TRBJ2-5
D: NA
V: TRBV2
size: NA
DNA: TGTGCCAGCTCGACTCTTCAAGAGACCCAGTACTTC
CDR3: CASSTLQETQYF

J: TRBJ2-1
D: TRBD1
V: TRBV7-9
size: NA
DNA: TGTGCCAGCAGGAGTGTGCCCGGGACAGGGTATCCGGGTGAGCAGTTCTTC
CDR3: CASRSVPGTGYPGEQFF

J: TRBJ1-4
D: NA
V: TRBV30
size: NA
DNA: TGTGCCTGGAGTCCGAGGGTTGAAAAACTGTTTTTT
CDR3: CAWSPRVEKLFF

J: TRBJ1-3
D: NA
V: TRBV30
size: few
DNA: TGTGCCTGGACGACTCTTAGGTGGGGAAACACCATATATTTT
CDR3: CAWTTLRWGNTIYF

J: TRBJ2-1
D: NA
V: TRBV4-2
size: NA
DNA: TGTGCCAGCAGCCAAGGTACAATCAATGAGCAGTTCTTC
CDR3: CASSQGTINEQFF

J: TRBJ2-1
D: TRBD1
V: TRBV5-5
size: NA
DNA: TGTGCCAGCAGCCTGACAGGGAGCTCCTACAATGAGCAGTTCTTC
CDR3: CASSLTGSSYNEQFF

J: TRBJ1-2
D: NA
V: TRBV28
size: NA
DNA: TGTGCCAGCAGTTCGGACAATTCGAACTATGGCTACACCTTC
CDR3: CASSSDNSNYGYTF

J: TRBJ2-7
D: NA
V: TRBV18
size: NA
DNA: TGTGCCAGCTCACCAGGGCTCTACGAGCAGTACTTC
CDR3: CASSPGLYEQYF

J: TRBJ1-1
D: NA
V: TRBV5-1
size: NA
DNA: TGCGCCAGCAGCTTGGAAACAGCGAACACTGAAGCTTTCTTT
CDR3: CASSLETANTEAFF

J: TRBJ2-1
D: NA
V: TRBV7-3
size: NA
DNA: TGTGCCAGCAGCTTAAATGCCCGAAGCCTTATCTCTTCCTACAATGAGCAGTTCTTC
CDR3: CASSLNARSLISSYNEQFF

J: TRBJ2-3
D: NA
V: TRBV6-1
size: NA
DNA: TGTGCCAGCAGTGAAAAGGGAGCCCCTCGCGGCACAGATACGCAGTATTTT
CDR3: CASSEKGAPRGTDTQYF

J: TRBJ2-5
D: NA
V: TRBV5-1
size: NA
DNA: TGCGCCAGCAGCCGGGGTCCCGGGGAGACCCAGTACTTC
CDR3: CASSRGPGETQYF